Each of the 21 T cell receptor beta chains below was sequenced from the same sample in a study of technical replicates of blood from a few donors. Clones were read by immunoSEQ multiplex PCR, and TCRdb kept only the in-frame ones, dropping some. The sample includes around 85,000 clones, around 94% of them seen just once. The sequenced material came from T cells isolated from PBMCs. All receptors derive from a human donor in good health.

The chain uses TRBV5-4 and TRBJ1-1; no clear D. CDR1 and CDR2 (germline): SGHNT, YYREEE (reference sequence). The CDR3 covers 11 residues. V was cut by 4 bases and J by 7 bases, with 8 bases left in between. CDR3 sequence: CASSVGVEAFF. CDR3 sequence (DNA): TGTGCCAGCAGCGTCGGGGTTGAAGCTTTCTTT.

This clone was found once. The V and J genes are TRBV10-1 and TRBJ2-4; 8 bases map to TRBD1. Germline-derived CDR1 and CDR2 are WNHNN and SYGVQD (reference sequence). CDR3 length: 18 residues. The V segment lost 0 bases and the J segment 0 bases; nucleotides outside the gene matches: 7. The CDR3 protein is CASSESTGATLAKNIQYF. The CDR3 DNA is TGCGCCAGCAGTGAGTCGACAGGGGCCACCTTAGCCAAAAACATTCAGTACTTC.

The chain couples TRBV14 to TRBJ1-2, with a possible D match to TRBD1 (5 bases). The CDR3 runs to 15 residues. The ends were cut back, 3 bases at V and 4 bases at J, with 15 bases in the middle. Germline CDR1 and CDR2: SGHDN and FVKESK. DNA of the CDR3: TGTGCCAGCAGCCAGGGGCCGCAGGTTCCCTATGGCTACACCTTC. This gives the protein CASSQGPQVPYGYTF.

This clone was seen just once. The chain employs TRBV19 and TRBJ1-2; the match to TRBD1 covers 9 bases. V shed 8 bases and J 3 bases; nucleotides not matched to a gene: 13. The germline gives CDR1 LNHDA, CDR2 SQIVND (reference sequence). The CDR3 contains 16 residues. The DNA of the CDR3 is TGTGCCAGTTACGGTGACGGGACAGGGTTTTACTATGGCTACACCTTC. Its protein is CASYGDGTGFYYGYTF.

The chain joins TRBV11-2 to TRBJ2-2; 12 bases agree with TRBD2. The CDR3 totals 15 residues. Germline V gene sequence: CDR1 SGHAT, CDR2 FQNNGV. V lost 5 bases, J lost 7 bases, and 5 bases stayed unmatched. The CDR3 sequence is CASSPRLAGVGELFF. The CDR3 bases are TGTGCCAGCAGCCCCCGACTAGCGGGGGTCGGGGAGCTGTTTTTT.

The rearrangement links TRBV6-5 to TRBJ2-1, with unresolved D. V was clipped by 6 bases and J by 5 bases, with 11 bases between them. The CDR3 is 13 residues long. Germline CDR1 MNHEY, CDR2 SVGAGI. The CDR3: CASSNVEDNEQFF. CDR3 sequence (DNA): TGTGCCAGCAGCAACGTTGAGGACAATGAGCAGTTCTTC.

The V call is TRBV19, the J call TRBJ2-7, with a weak D call TRBD1 (6 bases). From germline, CDR1 is LNHDA and CDR2 SQIVND (reference sequence). Trimming stripped 5 bases from V and 1 base from J, with 9 bases between. The CDR3 has 13 amino acids. This chain's CDR3 is CASSDRRSYEQYF. For the CDR3, the DNA is TGTGCCAGTAGTGACAGGCGTTCCTACGAGCAGTACTTC.

This rearrangement joins TRBV4-1 to TRBJ1-5, with D tentatively TRBD1 (5 bases). The CDR3 is 15 amino acids. Trimming took off 0 bases at V and 9 bases at J, with 15 bases between the two ends. Germline CDR1 reads MGHRA; CDR2 reads YSYEKL. The CDR3 coding sequence is TGCGCCAGCAGCCAAGATAATACAGCAGGGTGGCCCCAGCATTTT. Protein: CASSQDNTAGWPQHF.

This clone was observed a single time. J is TRBJ1-5 and V is TRBV27, with TRBD1 matching 7 bases. With V trimmed by 4 bases and J by 8 bases, 11 bases remained unmatched. The length of the CDR3 is 15 residues. CDR1 and CDR2 (germline): MNHEY, SMNVEV (reference sequence). The CDR3 reads CASSYTQGPLEPQHF. In DNA, the CDR3 is TGTGCCAGCAGTTACACACAGGGGCCCCTGGAGCCCCAGCATTTT.

V usage is TRBV11-1 and J usage is TRBJ2-7, with 7 nucleotides matching TRBD2. With V trimmed by 0 bases and J by 2 bases, 1 base remained unmatched. CDR3 length: 14 amino acids. Germline CDR1 SGHAT, CDR2 FQDESV (reference sequence). CDR3 amino acids: CASSLAGGAYEQYF. The CDR3 DNA sequence: TGTGCCAGCAGCTTAGCGGGAGGGGCCTACGAGCAGTACTTC.

The J gene is TRBJ2-2, the V gene TRBV10-1, with 7 bases lining up with TRBD2. CDR3 length: 17 residues. The germline CDR1 and CDR2 sequences are WNHNN and SYGVQD (reference sequence). Trimming at V came to 0 bases and at J to 5 bases, leaving 9 bases not matched to a gene. Written as DNA, the CDR3 is TGCGCCAGCAGTGAGTCCCTTGGACTAGGCCGTACCGGGGAGCTGTTTTTT. It codes for CASSESLGLGRTGELFF.

V and J are TRBV19 and TRBJ1-1; D not certain. Germline loops: CDR1 LNHDA, CDR2 SQIVND (reference sequence). This CDR3 spans 14 amino acids. V shed 1 base and J shed 1 base, with 7 bases lying between them. The CDR3 DNA follows: TGTGCCAGTAGTATAGCCCCACAGAACACTGAAGCTTTCTTT. Encoded protein: CASSIAPQNTEAFF.

DNA for the CDR3: TGCGCCAGCAGCCTTAGACTAACCCTGACATACAATGAGCAGTTCTTC. Translating gives CASSLRLTLTYNEQFF. The rearrangement uses TRBV5-1 and TRBJ2-1, with D possibly TRBD2 on 5 matching bases. Germline assignment: CDR1 SGHRS and CDR2 YFSETQ. The length of the CDR3 is 16 residues. V lost 4 bases, J lost 4 bases, and 18 bases lay in between.

This clone was seen a single time. This chain connects TRBV19 to TRBJ2-7; D gene ambiguous. CDR3 length equals 14 residues. The V end was cut by 3 bases, the J end by 2 bases, with 11 bases between. Germline-derived CDR1 and CDR2 are LNHDA and SQIVND (reference sequence). The CDR3 region has the DNA TGTGCCAGTAGTATTATCCAGAGGCCCTACGAGCAGTACTTC. Its translation: CASSIIQRPYEQYF.

V is TRBV2 and J is TRBJ1-6, with TRBD1 matching 7 bases. The CDR3 runs to 14 residues. The germline CDR1 and CDR2 sequences are SNHLY and FYNNEI. With 7 bases clipped from V and 2 bases from J, the junction kept 2 bases outside the gene matches. The CDR3 DNA is TGTGCCAGCACCGGGACAGCCTATAATTCACCCCTCCACTTT. This encodes CASTGTAYNSPLHF.

The chain uses TRBV13 and TRBJ1-2; 10 bases align to TRBD1. V lost 5 bases to trimming and J lost 4 bases; unmatched junction nucleotides: 7. This CDR3 spans 15 amino acids. CDR1 and CDR2 from the germline V gene are PRHDT and FYEKMQ (reference sequence). The CDR3: CASSRGDRGSYGYTF. CDR3 DNA: TGTGCCAGCAGCCGAGGGGACAGGGGAAGCTATGGCTACACCTTC.

V usage is TRBV5-1 and J usage is TRBJ2-7; tentatively, D is TRBD1 (5 bases). This CDR3 contains 14 residues. V lost 0 bases, J lost 5 bases, and 12 bases lay in between. The V gene's germline CDR1 is SGHRS and CDR2 YFSETQ. CDR3 in amino acids: CASSLAPGKDEQYF. In DNA, the CDR3 is TGCGCCAGCAGCTTGGCCCCAGGGAAAGACGAGCAGTACTTC.

This chain connects TRBV10-3 to TRBJ2-2; TRBD2 agrees at 8 bases. With V trimmed by 4 bases and J by 4 bases, 8 bases remained unmatched. The germline CDR1 and CDR2 sequences are ENHRY and SYGVKD. This CDR3 is 16 amino acids long. CDR3 residues: CAISVGGRSGTGELFF. The CDR3 DNA reads TGTGCCATCAGTGTTGGCGGGAGGTCGGGCACCGGGGAGCTGTTTTTT.

This sequence joins TRBV7-9 and TRBJ1-1; no definite D call. The CDR3 extends over 13 amino acids. V was shortened by 5 bases and J by 4 bases, with 11 bases between the two germline ends. Germline values: CDR1 SEHNR, CDR2 FQNEAQ (reference sequence). Written as DNA, the CDR3 is TGTGCCAGCAGCGCACGGGGTCTCACTGAAGCTTTCTTT. It encodes CASSARGLTEAFF. Combining the CDR3 with reference TRBV7-9 and TRBJ1-1 gives the whole variable domain DTGVSQNPRHKITKRGQNVTFRCDPISEHNRLYWYRQTLGQGPEFLTYFQNEAQLEKSRLLSDRFSAERPKGSFSTLEIQRTEQGDSAMYLCASSARGLTEAFFGQGTRLTVV.

The V gene is TRBV7-3, the J gene TRBJ1-1; D not resolved. Trimming stripped 4 bases from V and 2 bases from J, with 8 bases between. The germline gives CDR1 SGHTA, CDR2 FQGTGA. The CDR3 runs to 13 residues. DNA of the CDR3: TGTGCCAGCAGCTCCACATTAAACACTGAAGCTTTCTTT. Amino acid sequence: CASSSTLNTEAFF.

This clone appeared once. The chain combines TRBV14 with TRBJ1-6; D unclear. The CDR3 has 15 amino acids. CDR1 is SGHDN, CDR2 FVKESK, per germline. Trimming stripped 6 bases from V and 0 bases from J, with 9 bases between. CDR3 sequence (DNA): TGTGCCAGCAGTCTGATCGGCTCCTATAATTCACCCCTCCACTTT. Translated: CASSLIGSYNSPLHF.